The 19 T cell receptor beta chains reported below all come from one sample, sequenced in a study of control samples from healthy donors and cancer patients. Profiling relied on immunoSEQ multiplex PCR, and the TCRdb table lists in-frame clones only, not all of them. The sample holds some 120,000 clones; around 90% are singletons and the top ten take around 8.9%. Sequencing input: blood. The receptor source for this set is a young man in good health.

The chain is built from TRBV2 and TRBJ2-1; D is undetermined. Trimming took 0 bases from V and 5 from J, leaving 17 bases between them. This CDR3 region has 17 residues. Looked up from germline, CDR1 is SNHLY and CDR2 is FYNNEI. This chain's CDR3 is CASSEALRRIVHNEQFF. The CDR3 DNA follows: TGTGCCAGCAGTGAAGCGCTCAGACGAATCGTCCACAATGAGCAGTTCTTC.

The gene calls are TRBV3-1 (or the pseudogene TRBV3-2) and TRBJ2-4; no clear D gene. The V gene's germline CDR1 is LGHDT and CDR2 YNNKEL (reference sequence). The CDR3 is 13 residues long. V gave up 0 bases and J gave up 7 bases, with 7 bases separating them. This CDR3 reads CASSQEGPNIQYF. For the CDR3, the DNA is TGTGCCAGCAGCCAAGAGGGCCCGAACATTCAGTACTTC.

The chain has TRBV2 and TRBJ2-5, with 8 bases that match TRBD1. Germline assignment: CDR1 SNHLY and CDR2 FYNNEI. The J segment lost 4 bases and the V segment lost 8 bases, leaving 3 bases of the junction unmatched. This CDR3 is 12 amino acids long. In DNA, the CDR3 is TGTGCCAGCGCAGACAGGGGAGAGACCCAGTACTTC. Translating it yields CASADRGETQYF. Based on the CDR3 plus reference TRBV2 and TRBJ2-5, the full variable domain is EPEVTQTPSHQVTQMGQEVILRCVPISNHLYFYWYRQILGQKVEFLVSFYNNEISEKSEIFDDQFSVERPDGSNFTLKIRSTKLEDSAMYFCASADRGETQYFGPGTRLLVL.

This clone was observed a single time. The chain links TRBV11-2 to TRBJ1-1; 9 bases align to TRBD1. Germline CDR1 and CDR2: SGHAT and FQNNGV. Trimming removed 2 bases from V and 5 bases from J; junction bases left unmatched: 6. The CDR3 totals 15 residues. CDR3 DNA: TGTGCCAGCAGCTTAAGACAGGGGGTGAGGACTGAAGCTTTCTTT. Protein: CASSLRQGVRTEAFF.

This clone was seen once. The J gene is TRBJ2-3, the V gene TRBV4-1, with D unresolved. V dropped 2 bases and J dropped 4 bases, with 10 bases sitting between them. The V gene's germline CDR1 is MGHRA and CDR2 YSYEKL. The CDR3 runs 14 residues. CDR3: CASSQYSSSDTQYF. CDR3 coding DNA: TGCGCCAGCAGCCAATATTCGAGTTCAGATACGCAGTATTTT.

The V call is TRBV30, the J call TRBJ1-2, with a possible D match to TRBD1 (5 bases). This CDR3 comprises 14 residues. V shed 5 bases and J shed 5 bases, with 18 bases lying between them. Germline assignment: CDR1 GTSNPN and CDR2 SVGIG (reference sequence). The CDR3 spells CAWRQGPNEYGYTF. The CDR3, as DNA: TGTGCCTGGCGGCAGGGACCGAATGAGTATGGCTACACCTTC.

CDR3 DNA: TGCGCCAGCAGATGGACAGACTTCTACAATGAGCAGTTCTTC. Its translation is CASRWTDFYNEQFF. This sequence joins TRBV10-1 and TRBJ2-1; a weak D match, TRBD1 (6 bases). V lost 6 bases, J lost 3 bases, and 12 bases lay in between. The CDR3 loop spans 14 amino acids. The germline V gene has CDR1 WNHNN and CDR2 SYGVQD (reference sequence).

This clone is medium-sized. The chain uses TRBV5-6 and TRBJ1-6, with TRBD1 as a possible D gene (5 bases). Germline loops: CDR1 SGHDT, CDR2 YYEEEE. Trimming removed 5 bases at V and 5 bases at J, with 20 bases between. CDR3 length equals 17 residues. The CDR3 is CASSVYFGDLDNSPLHF. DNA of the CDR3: TGTGCCAGCAGTGTTTACTTCGGGGACTTAGATAATTCACCCCTCCACTTT.

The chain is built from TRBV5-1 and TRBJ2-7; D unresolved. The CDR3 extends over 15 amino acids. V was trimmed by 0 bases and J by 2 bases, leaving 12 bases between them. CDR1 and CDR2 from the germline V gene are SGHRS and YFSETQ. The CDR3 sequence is CASSLATSPTYEQYF. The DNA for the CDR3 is TGCGCCAGCAGCTTGGCTACCTCCCCCACCTACGAGCAGTACTTC.

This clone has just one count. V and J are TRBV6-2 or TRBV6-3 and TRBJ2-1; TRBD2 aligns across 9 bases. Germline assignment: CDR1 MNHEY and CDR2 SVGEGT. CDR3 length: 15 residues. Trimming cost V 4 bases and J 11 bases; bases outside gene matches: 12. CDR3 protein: CASSSSSPSGTKQFF. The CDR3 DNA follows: TGTGCCAGCAGTTCCTCCAGCCCTAGCGGGACGAAGCAGTTCTTC.

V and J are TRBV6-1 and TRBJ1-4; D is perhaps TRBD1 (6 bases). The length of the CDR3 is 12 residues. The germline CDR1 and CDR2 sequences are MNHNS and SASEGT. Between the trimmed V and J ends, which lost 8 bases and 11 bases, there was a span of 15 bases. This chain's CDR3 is CASQNPRGKLFF. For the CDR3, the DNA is TGTGCCAGCCAAAACCCTAGGGGGAAACTGTTTTTT.

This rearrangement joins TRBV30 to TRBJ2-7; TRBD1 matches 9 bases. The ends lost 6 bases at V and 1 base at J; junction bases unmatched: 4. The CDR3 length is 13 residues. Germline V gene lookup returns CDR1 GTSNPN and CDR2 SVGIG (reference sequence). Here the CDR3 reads CACGTGQSYEQYF. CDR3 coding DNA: TGTGCCTGCGGGACAGGGCAATCCTACGAGCAGTACTTC. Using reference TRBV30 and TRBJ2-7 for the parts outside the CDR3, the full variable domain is SQTIHQWPATLVQPVGSPLSLECTVEGTSNPNLYWYRQAAGRGLQLLFYSVGIGQISSEVPQNLSASRPQDRQFILSSKKLLLSDSGFYLCACGTGQSYEQYFGPGTRLTVT.

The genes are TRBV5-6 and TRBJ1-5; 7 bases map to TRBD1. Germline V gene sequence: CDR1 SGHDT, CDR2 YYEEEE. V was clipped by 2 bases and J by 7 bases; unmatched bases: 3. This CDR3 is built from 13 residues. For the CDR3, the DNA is TGTGCCAGCAGCTTCCAGGGGGACCAGCCCCAGCATTTT. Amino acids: CASSFQGDQPQHF. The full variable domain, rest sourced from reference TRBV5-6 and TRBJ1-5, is DAGVTQSPTHLIKTRGQQVTLRCSPKSGHDTVSWYQQALGQGPQFIFQYYEEEERQRGNFPDRFSGHQFPNYSSELNVNALLLGDSALYLCASSFQGDQPQHFGDGTRLSIL.

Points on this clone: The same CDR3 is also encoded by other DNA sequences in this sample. The chain's CDR3 is CASTGPGNTIYF. The CDR3, as DNA: TGTGCCAGCACGGGTCCTGGAAACACCATATATTTT. The chain employs TRBV6-5 and TRBJ1-3; D is unresolved. Germline-derived CDR1 and CDR2 are MNHEY and SVGAGI. This CDR3 has 12 residues. V was pared by 7 bases and J by 2 bases, with 6 bases between.

Here the CDR3 reads CASSRPGQTNTEAFF. The CDR3 nucleotides are TGTGCCAGTAGCCGTCCCGGACAGACGAACACTGAAGCTTTCTTT. The gene calls are TRBV19 and TRBJ1-1; a weak D match, TRBD1 (6 bases). This CDR3 has 15 residues. CDR1 is LNHDA and CDR2 is SQIVND in the germline V gene (reference sequence). Trimming removed 6 bases from V and 1 base from J, with 15 bases in between.

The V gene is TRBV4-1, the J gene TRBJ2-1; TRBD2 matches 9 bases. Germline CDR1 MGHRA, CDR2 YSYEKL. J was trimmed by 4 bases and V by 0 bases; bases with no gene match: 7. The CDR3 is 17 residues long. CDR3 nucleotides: TGCGCCAGCAGCCAAGATCTGACTAGCGGTAATTACAATGAGCAGTTCTTC. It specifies CASSQDLTSGNYNEQFF.

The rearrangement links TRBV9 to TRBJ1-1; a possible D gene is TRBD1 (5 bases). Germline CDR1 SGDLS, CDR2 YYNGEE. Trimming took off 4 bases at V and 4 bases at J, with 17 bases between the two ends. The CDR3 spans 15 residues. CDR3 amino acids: CASSPRDGGVTEAFF. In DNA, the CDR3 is TGTGCCAGCAGCCCACGAGACGGGGGGGTCACTGAAGCTTTCTTT.

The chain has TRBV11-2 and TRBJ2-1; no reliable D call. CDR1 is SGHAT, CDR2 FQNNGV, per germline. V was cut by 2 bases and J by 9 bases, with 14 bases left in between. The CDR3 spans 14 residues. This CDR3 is CASSLLVSKGEQFF. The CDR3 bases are TGTGCCAGCAGCTTATTGGTCTCTAAGGGTGAGCAGTTCTTC.

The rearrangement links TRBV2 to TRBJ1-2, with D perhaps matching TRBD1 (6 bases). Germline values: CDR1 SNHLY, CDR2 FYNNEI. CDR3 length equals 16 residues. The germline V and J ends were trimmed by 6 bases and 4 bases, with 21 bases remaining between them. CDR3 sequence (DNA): TGTGCCAGCAGGGGGGCACCTAAAACCTTTTCCTATGGCTACACCTTC. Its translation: CASRGAPKTFSYGYTF.